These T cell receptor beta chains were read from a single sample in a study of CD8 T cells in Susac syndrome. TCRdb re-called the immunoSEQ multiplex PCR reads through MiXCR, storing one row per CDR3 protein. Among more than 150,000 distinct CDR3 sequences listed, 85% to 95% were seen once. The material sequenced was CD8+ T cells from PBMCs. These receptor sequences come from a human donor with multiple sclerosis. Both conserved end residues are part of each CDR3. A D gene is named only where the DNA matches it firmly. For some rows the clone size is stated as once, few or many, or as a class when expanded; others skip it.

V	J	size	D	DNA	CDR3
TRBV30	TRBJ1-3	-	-	TGTGCCTGGACAGCTGGAAACACCATATATTTT	CAWTAGNTIYF
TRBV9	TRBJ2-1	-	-	TGTGCCAGCAGCCCTTTTCGGGGGCCTTCCTACAATGAGCAGTTCTTC	CASSPFRGPSYNEQFF
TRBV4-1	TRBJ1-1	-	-	TGCGCCAGCAGCCCCCAAGACCGTATAATTGCTTTCTTT	CASSPQDRIIAFF
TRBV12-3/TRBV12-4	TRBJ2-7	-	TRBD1	TGTGCCAGCAGTTACGGGGACAGGGGGTTAACGGACGAGCAGTACTTC	CASSYGDRGLTDEQYF
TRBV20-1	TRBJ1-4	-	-	TGCAGTGCTACGATGGAGAATGAAAAACTGTTTTTT	CSATMENEKLFF
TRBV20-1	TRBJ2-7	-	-	TGCAGTGCTAGGGGCGGGACACCTCCCGACGAGCAGTACTTC	CSARGGTPPDEQYF
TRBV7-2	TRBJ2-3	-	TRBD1	TGTGCCAGCAGCTTAGAGGGGGCCATCACAGATACGCAGTATTTT	CASSLEGAITDTQYF
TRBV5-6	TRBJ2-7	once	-	TGTGCCAGCACCCGGGGCAGGGTTACGGACGAGCAGTACTTC	CASTRGRVTDEQYF
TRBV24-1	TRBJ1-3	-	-	TGTGCCACCTTGACAATACTTAGCTCTGGAAACACCATATATTTT	CATLTILSSGNTIYF
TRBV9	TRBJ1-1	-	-	TGTGCCAGCAGCGTAGGAGGCGGAGGTGAAGCTTTCTTT	CASSVGGGGEAFF
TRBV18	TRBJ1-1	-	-	TGTGCCAGCTCACCGAAGAGGGAGGAAAGCACTGAAGCTTTCTTT	CASSPKREESTEAFF
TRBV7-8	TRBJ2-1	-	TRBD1	TGTGCCAGCAGCTCCCCGGGACAGGGGGAGAATGAGCAGTTCTTC	CASSSPGQGENEQFF
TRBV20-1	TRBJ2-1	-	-	TGCAGTGCCCGACCCACGGTCAATGAGCAGTTCTTC	CSARPTVNEQFF
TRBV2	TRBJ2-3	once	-	TGTGCCAGCAGTCCAGGTGGGGGAGCCACAGATACGCAGTATTTT	CASSPGGGATDTQYF
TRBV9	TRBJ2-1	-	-	TGTGCCAGCAGCGTAGACAGGGCCCCCTACAATGAGCAGTTCTTC	CASSVDRAPYNEQFF
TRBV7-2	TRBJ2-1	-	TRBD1	TGTGCCAGCAGCTTACGGGACAGGTCGTACAATGAGCAGTTCTTC	CASSLRDRSYNEQFF
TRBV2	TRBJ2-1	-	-	TGTGCCAGCTCCACTAGCTTTGAGCAGTTCTTC	CASSTSFEQFF
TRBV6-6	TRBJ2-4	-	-	TGTGCCAGCAGTTACGGCAAAAACATTCAGTACTTC	CASSYGKNIQYF
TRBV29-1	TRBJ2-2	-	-	TGCAGCGTCGGCGGGACCGACCTCAGGTCCGGGGAGCTGTTTTTT	CSVGGTDLRSGELFF
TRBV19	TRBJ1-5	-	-	TGTGCCAGTAGTAACAGGGCTAGCAATCAGCCCCAGCATTTT	CASSNRASNQPQHF
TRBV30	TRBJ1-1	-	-	TGTGCCTGGAGTGTTACGCCGAACACTGAAGCTTTCTTT	CAWSVTPNTEAFF
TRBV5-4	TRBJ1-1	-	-	TGTGCCAGCAGGCCCTGGGGGGGAATGAACACTGAAGCTTTCTTT	CASRPWGGMNTEAFF
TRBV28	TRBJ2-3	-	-	TGTGCCAGCAGTTTCAAACTTACAGATACGCAGTATTTT	CASSFKLTDTQYF
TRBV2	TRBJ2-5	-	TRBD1	TGTGCCAGCAAAGCCGGGGACAGGGGAGAGACCCAGTACTTC	CASKAGDRGETQYF
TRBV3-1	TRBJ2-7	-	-	TGTGCCAGCAGCCAAGATAGAGGCGGGGCATACTACGAGCAGTACTTC	CASSQDRGGAYYEQYF
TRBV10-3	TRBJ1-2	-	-	TGTGCCATCAGACCAGGGGAGACGCTATGGGGCTACACCTTC	CAIRPGETLWGYTF
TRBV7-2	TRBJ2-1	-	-	TGTGCCAGCAGCCTTAACCGGGCTGAGCAGTTCTTC	CASSLNRAEQFF
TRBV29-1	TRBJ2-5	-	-	TGCAGCGTTGAAGGGGGCCGCGGGCTATCACAAGAGACCCAGTACTTC	CSVEGGRGLSQETQYF
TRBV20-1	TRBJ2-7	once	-	TGCAGTGCTAGAGATAGAGACAGGATCTACGAGCAGTACTTC	CSARDRDRIYEQYF
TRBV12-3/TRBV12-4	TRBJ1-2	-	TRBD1	TGTGCCAGCAGCCCAGGGGGGGCTCAGGGCTACACCTTC	CASSPGGAQGYTF
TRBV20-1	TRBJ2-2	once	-	TGCAGTTCATGGGGGAACACCGGGGAGCTGTTTTTT	CSSWGNTGELFF
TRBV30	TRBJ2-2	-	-	TGTGCCTGGACCTCGACCGGGGAGCTGTTTTTT	CAWTSTGELFF
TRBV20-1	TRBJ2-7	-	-	TGCAGTGCTGTGACAGACTCCTACGAGCAGTACTTC	CSAVTDSYEQYF
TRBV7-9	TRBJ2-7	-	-	TGTGCCAGCAGTTTACAGGGCAACGAGCAGTACTTC	CASSLQGNEQYF
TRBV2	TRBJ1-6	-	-	TGTGCCAGCAGGGAACCGGGCACTAATTCACCCCTCCACTTT	CASREPGTNSPLHF
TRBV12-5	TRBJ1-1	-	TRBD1	TGTGCTAGTGGTTTCCTAACGGGACAGGTGATGAACACTGAAGCTTTCTTT	CASGFLTGQVMNTEAFF
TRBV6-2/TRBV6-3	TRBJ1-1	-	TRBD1	TGTGCCAGCAGCCCCGGAAGACAGGGAGCTTTCTTT	CASSPGRQGAFF
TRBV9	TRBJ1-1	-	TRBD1	TGTGCCAGCAGCGTAGAGGGGTGGACAGGCCCTAACACTGAAGCTTTCTTT	CASSVEGWTGPNTEAFF
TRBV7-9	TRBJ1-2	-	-	TGTGCCAGCAGCCCCTTTAATGTGAGGGAAAACTATGGCTACACCTTC	CASSPFNVRENYGYTF